This is a list of T cell receptor beta chains from one sample in a study of CD8+CD57+ T cells in acquired aplastic anemia. TCRdb reanalysed the reads using MiXCR and keeps one entry per CDR3 protein. The repertoire has roughly 280,000 distinct CDR3 sequences, about three fifths of them found once; the top ten carry under 1.5%. The material sequenced was sorted CD4+, CD8+, or CD8+CD57+ T cells (not recorded which) from PBMCs. The source of these receptors is a human donor with aplastic anemia. CDR3s include the opening cysteine and the closing phenylalanine or tryptophan. Each record gives: clone size, V gene, D gene, J gene, CDR3 protein, CDR3 DNA. D genes are given only for firm matches. Some rows have no size entry. The others give once, few or many, or a class for an expanded clone.

-	TRBV7-9	TRBD1	TRBJ1-4	CASSQGQGLFF	TGTGCCAGCAGCCAAGGACAGGGACTGTTTTTT
-	TRBV2	-	TRBJ1-1	CASRVSGSTEAFF	TGTGCCAGCAGAGTTTCGGGGTCCACTGAAGCTTTCTTT
-	TRBV12-3/TRBV12-4	-	TRBJ1-2	CASRRYGYTF	TGTGCCAGCCGAAGGTATGGCTACACCTTC
-	TRBV24-1	TRBD2	TRBJ2-5	CATSDPTSGETQYF	TGTGCCACCAGTGACCCCACTAGCGGAGAGACCCAGTACTTC
once	TRBV10-1	TRBD1	TRBJ1-2	CASSVGDRGLEGYTF	TGCGCCAGCAGTGTGGGGGACAGAGGACTTGAAGGCTACACCTTC
-	TRBV30	TRBD2	TRBJ2-6	CAWSGLAGSSGANVLTF	TGTGCCTGGAGTGGACTAGCGGGTAGCTCTGGGGCCAACGTCCTGACTTTC
few	TRBV7-8	-	TRBJ2-7	CASSLELDSYEQYF	TGTGCCAGCAGCTTAGAACTGGACTCCTACGAGCAGTACTTC
many	TRBV19	TRBD2	TRBJ2-1	CATLTSGSSYNEQFF	TGTGCCACCCTAACTAGCGGAAGCTCCTACAATGAGCAGTTCTTC
-	TRBV15	-	TRBJ2-2	CATCVGTSNTGELFF	TGTGCCACCTGCGTCGGGACTTCGAACACCGGGGAGCTGTTTTTT
many	TRBV25-1	-	TRBJ2-3	CASRRGGGPTDTQYF	TGTGCCAGCAGACGCGGAGGGGGCCCCACAGATACGCAGTATTTT
-	TRBV10-1	TRBD1	TRBJ2-3	CASRTGGSADTQYF	TGCGCCAGCAGGACAGGGGGCTCGGCAGATACGCAGTATTTT
-	TRBV15	TRBD1	TRBJ2-7	CATSRYRGGYEQYF	TGTGCTACCAGCAGGTACAGGGGCGGATACGAGCAGTACTTC
-	TRBV7-9	-	TRBJ2-5	CASSLGQWRAQYF	TGTGCCAGCAGCTTAGGACAGTGGAGGGCCCAGTACTTC
-	TRBV6-5	-	TRBJ2-7	CASSYSAAQYF	TGTGCCAGCAGTTACTCGGCAGCCCAGTACTTC
-	TRBV9	-	TRBJ1-2	CASSPMRDTQGPGYTF	TGTGCCAGCAGCCCGATGCGGGACACCCAAGGGCCTGGCTACACCTTC
-	TRBV12-3/TRBV12-4	-	TRBJ1-4	CASRPDGGGKLFF	TGTGCCAGCAGACCAGATGGGGGGGGAAAACTGTTTTTT
many	TRBV3-1	TRBD2	TRBJ2-3	CASSQRLAGGQADTQYF	TGTGCCAGCAGCCAGAGACTAGCGGGGGGGCAGGCAGATACGCAGTATTTT
-	TRBV20-1	-	TRBJ2-7	CSARQAGTYEQYF	TGCAGTGCCAGACAGGCGGGAACCTACGAGCAGTACTTC
-	TRBV15	TRBD1	TRBJ2-7	CATSRDRDRGYEQYF	TGTGCCACCAGCAGAGATCGGGACAGGGGGTACGAGCAGTACTTC
many	TRBV5-1	-	TRBJ2-5	CASRQGQETQYF	TGCGCCAGCAGGCAGGGACAAGAGACCCAGTACTTC
few	TRBV9	-	TRBJ1-1	CASSVSTEGGEAFF	TGTGCCAGCAGCGTGTCCACGGAAGGGGGTGAAGCTTTCTTT
many	TRBV5-8	-	TRBJ2-5	CASSRKGEGETQYF	TGTGCCAGCAGCAGGAAGGGGGAAGGAGAGACCCAGTACTTC
-	TRBV10-3	-	TRBJ2-5	CDISEVSAEETQYF	TGTGACATCAGTGAGGTGTCTGCCGAAGAGACCCAGTACTTC
-	TRBV10-3	-	TRBJ2-7	CAISDEVAAYEQYF	TGTGCCATCAGTGACGAGGTAGCGGCTTACGAGCAGTACTTC
-	TRBV24-1	TRBD1	TRBJ2-7	CATSDSDRARPQSYYEQHF	TGTGCCACCAGTGATTCGGACAGGGCTCGTCCCCAAAGTTACTACGAGCAGCACTTC
-	TRBV20-1	-	TRBJ1-5	CSATGQKAQHF	TGCAGTGCTACAGGACAGAAAGCCCAGCATTTT
-	TRBV6-5	-	TRBJ1-1	CASSYEQGWNTEAFF	TGTGCCAGCAGTTACGAGCAGGGATGGAACACTGAAGCTTTCTTT
-	TRBV10-3	-	TRBJ1-2	CAIRIGTASENGYTF	TGTGCCATCAGAATCGGGACGGCGTCGGAAAATGGCTACACCTTC
-	TRBV20-1	-	TRBJ2-3	CSANPLSDTQYF	TGCAGTGCTAACCCACTATCAGATACGCAGTATTTT
-	TRBV5-1	-	TRBJ2-7	CASSWDPTRTYEQYF	TGCGCCAGCAGCTGGGACCCTACAAGAACCTACGAGCAGTACTTC